The 18 T cell receptor beta chains reported below all come from one sample, sequenced in a study of shared clonotypes between healthy human individuals. CD45RO-negative, CCR7-selected cells formed the naive CD8 fraction, which excluded terminally differentiated effector memory CD45RA+ cells. Method: immunoSEQ multiplex PCR; TCRdb's copy keeps in-frame clones and lacks some. Here the sample spans about 2.1 million clones, around 93% being singletons. The sample was naive CD8+ T cells from PBMCs. All receptors derive from a man between 18 and 35 years old in good health. Some clones in this sample may be carry-over from other donors' samples.

The CDR3 reads CASSARGSFYRVEKLFF. In DNA, the CDR3 is TGTGCCAGCAGTGCTCGGGGGAGTTTTTATCGAGTTGAAAAACTGTTTTTT. J is TRBJ1-4 and V is TRBV25-1; D possibly corresponds to TRBD1 (5 bases). The V and J ends lost 4 bases and 7 bases respectively, with 22 bases between them. Germline CDR1 is MGHDK and CDR2 is SYGVNS. The CDR3 totals 17 residues.

The genes are TRBV27 and TRBJ2-1; the D call may be TRBD1 or TRBD2 (5 bases each). Germline CDR1 MNHEY, CDR2 SMNVEV (reference sequence). The CDR3 has 14 residues. Trimming took 2 bases from V and 4 from J, leaving 9 bases between them. The DNA for the CDR3 is TGTGCCAGCAGTTTACGGGACCATTACAATGAGCAGTTCTTC. It yields the protein CASSLRDHYNEQFF.

The J gene is TRBJ2-2, the V gene TRBV6-6; D not certain. The V end was cut by 2 bases, the J end by 2 bases, with 12 bases between. The CDR3 loop spans 16 amino acids. Germline V CDR1 and CDR2: MNHNY, SVGAGI (reference sequence). In nucleotides, the CDR3 is TGTGCCAGCAGTTACGTGAATGTCGAAAACACCGGGGAGCTGTTTTTT. It specifies CASSYVNVENTGELFF.

The CDR3 DNA sequence: TGCGCCAGCAGACCCTACTCACAAGCCAAAAACATTCAGTACTTC. Translating it yields CASRPYSQAKNIQYF. The gene calls are TRBV5-1 and TRBJ2-4; D is unresolved. Germline CDR1 reads SGHRS; CDR2 reads YFSETQ. The V and J ends lost 5 bases and 0 bases respectively, with 12 bases between them. The CDR3 length is 15 residues.

The chain joins TRBV9 to TRBJ1-1; D is uncertain. Germline CDR1 reads SGDLS; CDR2 reads YYNGEE. The CDR3 consists of 15 residues. V was cut by 5 bases and J by 2 bases, with 16 bases left in between. DNA for the CDR3: TGTGCCAGCAGAGGAGGATCTGGGGTTAACACTGAAGCTTTCTTT. It specifies CASRGGSGVNTEAFF.

The gene calls are TRBV5-5 and TRBJ1-1; D call uncertain. Per germline, CDR1 SGHKS and CDR2 YYEKEE (reference sequence). The CDR3 loop spans 14 amino acids. V was clipped by 0 bases and J by 6 bases, with 12 bases between them. CDR3 amino acids: CASSLAPVHPEAFF. The CDR3 DNA sequence: TGTGCCAGCAGCTTGGCGCCAGTACACCCTGAAGCTTTCTTT.

This sequence joins TRBV19 and TRBJ1-5; 8 nucleotides match TRBD1. Germline CDR1 is LNHDA and CDR2 is SQIVND (reference sequence). V was clipped by 5 bases and J by 3 bases; unmatched bases: 12. This CDR3 contains 17 residues. The CDR3 sequence is CASSSPPRDRYNQPQHF. The DNA of the CDR3 is TGTGCCAGTAGTTCCCCTCCAAGGGACAGGTACAATCAGCCCCAGCATTTT.

Comment on this clone: Additional DNA sequences in this sample encode the identical CDR3. This chain's CDR3 is CASSLGGEGTEAFF. CDR3 sequence (DNA): TGTGCCAGCAGCTTAGGAGGGGAAGGCACTGAAGCTTTCTTT. The chain has TRBV7-8 and TRBJ1-1, with a possible D match to TRBD1 (5 bases). The germline V gene encodes CDR1 SGHVS and CDR2 FQNEAQ. The V gene lost 1 base and the J gene lost 4 bases, with 10 bases spanning the gap. The CDR3 has 14 residues.

The chain recombines TRBV28 with TRBJ1-3, with 7 bases matching TRBD1. CDR1 is MDHEN and CDR2 is SYDVKM in the germline V gene. The CDR3 has 17 residues. The junction had 7 bases not matched to a gene; V was cut back by 2 bases and J by 0 bases. The CDR3 sequence is CASSLHRGPLSGNTIYF. CDR3 coding DNA: TGTGCCAGCAGTTTACACAGGGGTCCCCTCTCTGGAAACACCATATATTTT.

This sequence joins TRBV7-9 and TRBJ1-2, with 7 positions matching TRBD1. The junction had 6 bases not matched to a gene; V was cut back by 4 bases and J by 4 bases. CDR3 size: 14 residues. Germline V lookup: CDR1 SEHNR, CDR2 FQNEAQ (reference sequence). This CDR3 is CASSSRQGFYGYTF. In DNA, the CDR3 is TGTGCCAGCAGCTCCCGACAGGGCTTCTATGGCTACACCTTC.

The rearrangement links TRBV7-6 to TRBJ1-2; D remains unclear. Trimming removed 5 bases from V and 8 bases from J, with 15 bases in between. Germline-derived CDR1 and CDR2 are SGHVS and FNYEAQ. The CDR3 has 13 amino acids. The CDR3 DNA is TGTGCCAGCAGCCCCGTAGGGCTTTCGGGCTACACCTTC. Translating it yields CASSPVGLSGYTF.

CDR3 residues: CASSGDSPSYGYTF. In nucleotides, the CDR3 is TGTGCCAGCAGCGGGGACAGTCCGAGCTATGGCTACACCTTC. The rearrangement links TRBV7-9 to TRBJ1-2; 7 bases fit TRBD1. V lost 5 bases to trimming and J lost 4 bases; unmatched junction nucleotides: 7. CDR3 length equals 14 residues. The germline V gene has CDR1 SEHNR and CDR2 FQNEAQ (reference sequence).

This clone was detected once. This chain connects TRBV13 to TRBJ1-2; D remains unclear. The CDR3 has 15 residues. The germline CDR1 and CDR2 sequences are PRHDT and FYEKMQ (reference sequence). V lost 0 bases and J lost 3, with 11 bases in between. The CDR3 region has the DNA TGTGCCAGCAGCTTAGGTCGGGGAAACGACTATGGCTACACCTTC. Encoded protein: CASSLGRGNDYGYTF.

The gene calls are TRBV7-6 and TRBJ2-2; possibly TRBD1 for D (5 bases). The germline gives CDR1 SGHVS, CDR2 FNYEAQ. The CDR3 covers 16 residues. V lost 2 bases to trimming and J lost 6 bases, with 16 bases between them. CDR3 amino acids: CASSLSGAPPPGELFF. The CDR3 DNA is TGTGCCAGCAGCTTAAGTGGGGCGCCCCCCCCCGGGGAGCTGTTTTTT.

The chain uses TRBV4-3 and TRBJ1-4; D unclear. The germline CDR1 and CDR2 sequences are LGHNA and YSLEER. Trimming took 1 base from V and 3 from J, leaving 9 bases between them. This CDR3 has 15 amino acids. The CDR3: CASSQVYSANEKLFF. The DNA of the CDR3 is TGCGCCAGCAGCCAAGTATACAGCGCTAATGAAAAACTGTTTTTT.

The chain couples TRBV11-3 to TRBJ2-7; 12 positions agree with TRBD2. The CDR3 has 15 residues. CDR1 and CDR2 (germline): SGHNT, YENEEA. The V and J ends lost 4 bases and 3 bases, in that order; junction bases with no gene match: 4. The DNA of the CDR3 is TGTGCCAGCAGCTCACGGACTAGCGGGATCTACGAGCAGTACTTC. Translated: CASSSRTSGIYEQYF.

This rearrangement joins TRBV4-1 to TRBJ2-7, with TRBD2 matching 10 bases. Trimming took 2 bases from V and 3 from J; bases not matched to a gene: 4. The CDR3 is 15 amino acids. Germline V gene data show CDR1 as MGHRA and CDR2 as YSYEKL. As DNA, the CDR3 is TGCGCCAGCAGCCAATCTACTAGCGGGGACTACGAGCAGTACTTC. Residues: CASSQSTSGDYEQYF.

CDR3 in DNA: TGTGCCAGCAGAGGATGGGGCGGGGGGGTAGACGAGCAGTACTTC. Translating gives CASRGWGGGVDEQYF. The V gene is TRBV6-1, the J gene TRBJ2-7; 9 nucleotides line up with TRBD2. The CDR3 spans 15 residues. Germline loops: CDR1 MNHNS, CDR2 SASEGT. J gave up 5 bases and V 6 bases, and 11 bases lay outside the gene matches.